The source of this T cell receptor beta chain is a study of cytomegalovirus exposure and HLA in healthy donors. Study-level findings and limits: In a later analysis, productive TCRs from donors in an Asian-associated ancestry cluster reportedly carried fewer N-insertions than the cohort mean. The authors later linked a missense DCLRE1C variant to TCR beta V- and J-gene trimming. The authors reported that TCR beta sequences could predict HLA-A and HLA-B alleles. These predictions were accurate for most subjects in the first cohort.

In the case of this clone: Its antigen remains unidentified.

Vbeta (60) and Jbeta (13) primers were used in the PCR. Some clones are missing from TCRdb's copy, which holds only in-frame ones; the method was immunoSEQ multiplex PCR. The sample lists 110,000 or so clones; 60% to 80% were seen once. Likely unrecorded immune exposures existed in these nominally healthy donors. Germline CDR1 and CDR2: SGHTA and FQGNSA. The CDR3 has 13 residues. Deletions cut 5 bases from V and 8 bases from J, with 15 bases between. The clonotype was recovered from a woman aged 25 to 39 in good health and CMV-seropositive. The sequencing input was PBMCs. J is TRBJ1-2 and V is TRBV7-2; D uncertain. The CDR3 region has the DNA TGTGCCAGCAGCCCAGCGGGCGTGCGCGGCTACACCTTC. As protein: CASSPAGVRGYTF.